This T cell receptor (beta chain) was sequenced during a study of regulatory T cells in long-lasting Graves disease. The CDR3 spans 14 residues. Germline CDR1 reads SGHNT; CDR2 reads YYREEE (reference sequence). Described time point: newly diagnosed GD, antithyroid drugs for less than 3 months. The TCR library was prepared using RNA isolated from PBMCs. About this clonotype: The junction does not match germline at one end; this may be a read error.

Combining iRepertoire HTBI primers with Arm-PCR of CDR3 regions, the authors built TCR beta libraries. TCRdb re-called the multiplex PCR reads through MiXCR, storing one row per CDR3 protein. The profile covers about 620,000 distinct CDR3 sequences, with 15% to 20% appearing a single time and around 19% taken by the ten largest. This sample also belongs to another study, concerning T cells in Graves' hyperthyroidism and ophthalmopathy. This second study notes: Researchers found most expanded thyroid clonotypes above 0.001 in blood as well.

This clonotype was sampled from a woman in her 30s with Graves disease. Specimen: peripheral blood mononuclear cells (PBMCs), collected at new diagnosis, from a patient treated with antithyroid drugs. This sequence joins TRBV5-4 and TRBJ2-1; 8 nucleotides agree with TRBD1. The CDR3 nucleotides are TGTGCCAGCACCGGACAGGGAGCCTACAATGAGCAGCTCTTC. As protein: CASTGQGAYNEQLF.